The 21 T cell receptor beta chains reported below all come from one sample, sequenced in a study of blood T cell repertoires in COVID-19. Using immunoSEQ multiplex PCR, the repertoire was profiled, and TCRdb retains in-frame clones only, with some absent. The table has some 260,000 clones, 75% to 90% seen once; the top ten hold about 9.3%. Sequenced sample: PBMCs or T cells enriched from blood (not recorded which). The source of these receptors is a man aged 35 to 55 who had recovered from COVID-19.

This clone was detected only a few times. The chain links TRBV18 to TRBJ2-1, with D perhaps TRBD1 (7 bases). Germline CDR1 reads KGHSH; CDR2 reads LQKENI. CDR3 length: 15 residues. Trimming removed 0 bases at V and 7 bases at J, with 13 bases between. This CDR3 reads CASSPPLTGRNEQFF. As DNA, the CDR3 is TGTGCCAGCTCACCACCGCTGACAGGGAGGAATGAGCAGTTCTTC.

The chain is built from TRBV7-9 and TRBJ1-4, with D uncertain. The V and J ends lost 4 bases and 4 bases respectively, with 10 bases between them. The CDR3 length is 14 residues. Germline V gene sequence: CDR1 SEHNR, CDR2 FQNEAQ (reference sequence). The CDR3 sequence is CASSSVQYNEKLFF. CDR3 nucleotides: TGTGCCAGCAGCTCCGTACAGTATAATGAAAAACTGTTTTTT. The full variable domain, with the rest looked up from reference TRBV7-9 and TRBJ1-4, is DTGVSQNPRHKITKRGQNVTFRCDPISEHNRLYWYRQTLGQGPEFLTYFQNEAQLEKSRLLSDRFSAERPKGSFSTLEIQRTEQGDSAMYLCASSSVQYNEKLFFGSGTQLSVL.

The CDR3 loop is CASSLPGGAGDYEQYF. The DNA of the CDR3 is TGTGCCAGTAGTCTACCCGGGGGAGCGGGAGATTACGAGCAGTACTTC. This chain connects TRBV19 to TRBJ2-7, with 8 bases that match TRBD2. Germline CDR1 and CDR2: LNHDA and SQIVND (reference sequence). V lost 5 bases, J lost 4 bases, and 13 bases stayed unmatched. The CDR3 consists of 16 residues.

The V and J genes are TRBV12-5 and TRBJ2-3; 8 positions match TRBD2. CDR1 is LGHNT and CDR2 is FRNRAP in the germline V gene. The CDR3 contains 14 residues. Trimming at V came to 7 bases and at J to 5 bases, leaving 8 bases not matched to a gene. The CDR3: CASVPRGAIDTQYF. The CDR3 region has the DNA TGTGCTAGTGTCCCGCGGGGGGCAATAGATACGCAGTATTTT.

This clone was seen a few times. The chain joins TRBV18 to TRBJ2-1, with 13 bases aligning to TRBD2. V was clipped by 8 bases and J by 0 bases; unmatched bases: 7. The germline V gene encodes CDR1 KGHSH and CDR2 LQKENI. The CDR3 has 17 amino acids. Here the CDR3 DNA reads TGTGCCAGCCGAACAACTAGCGGGGGGGCCTCCTACAATGAGCAGTTCTTC. Translating it yields CASRTTSGGASYNEQFF.

This clone was counted between two and nine times. The chain combines TRBV12-3 or TRBV12-4 with TRBJ1-1, with TRBD1 identical over 11 bases. The CDR3 sequence is 13 residues long. Unmatched junction bases numbered 6, after V lost 5 bases and J lost 10 bases. For the CDR3, the DNA is TGTGCCAGCAGTAGGGACAGGGGGTTGGTAGCTTTCTTT. Translation gives CASSRDRGLVAFF.

This sequence joins TRBV19 and TRBJ1-3; D is perhaps TRBD1 (6 bases). Germline loops: CDR1 LNHDA, CDR2 SQIVND (reference sequence). Trimming removed 10 bases from V and 1 base from J, with 11 bases in between. This CDR3 region has 13 residues. The CDR3 is CATADRSGNTIYF. CDR3 nucleotide sequence: TGTGCCACCGCGGACAGATCTGGAAACACCATATATTTT.

V is TRBV11-3 and J is TRBJ2-7, with 8 bases fitting TRBD2. V lost 5 bases to trimming and J lost 2 bases; unmatched junction nucleotides: 8. Per the germline V gene, CDR1 is SGHNT and CDR2 is YENEEA. The CDR3 totals 15 residues. The CDR3, as DNA: TGTGCCAGCAGCCTCGGGACTAGACGAACCTACGAGCAGTACTTC. Translation: CASSLGTRRTYEQYF. The full variable domain, rest sourced from reference TRBV11-3 and TRBJ2-7, is EAGVVQSPRYKIIEKKQPVAFWCNPISGHNTLYWYLQNLGQGPELLIRYENEEAVDDSQLPKDRFSAERLKGVDSTLKIQPAELGDSAVYLCASSLGTRRTYEQYFGPGTRLTVT.

The chain combines TRBV7-9 with TRBJ2-7; TRBD1 matches at 7 bases. Trimming at V came to 5 bases and at J to 6 bases, leaving 16 bases not matched to a gene. The CDR3 runs to 16 residues. Germline V CDR1 and CDR2: SEHNR, FQNEAQ (reference sequence). The CDR3 nucleotides read TGTGCCAGCAGCCCATGGACAGGTAGGGGGCGCTTCGAGCAGTACTTC. Its translation: CASSPWTGRGRFEQYF.

The chain carries TRBV7-9 and TRBJ2-3; 11 nucleotides align to TRBD2. Germline V gives CDR1 SEHNR, CDR2 FQNEAQ (reference sequence). The CDR3 spans 16 residues. With 5 bases clipped from V and 1 base from J, the junction kept 5 bases outside the gene matches. The CDR3 region is CASSPTLAGGTDTQYF. CDR3 nucleotides: TGTGCCAGCAGCCCTACACTAGCGGGGGGCACAGATACGCAGTATTTT.

This sequence joins TRBV6-5 and TRBJ1-5, with TRBD1 matching over 9 bases. This CDR3 spans 15 amino acids. The V gene end was trimmed by 7 bases and the J gene end by 1 base; junction bases not matched to a gene: 5. The germline CDR1 and CDR2 sequences are MNHEY and SVGAGI. CDR3 nucleotides: TGTGCCAGCACTCCCGGGACAGGGAGCAATCAGCCCCAGCATTTT. It codes for CASTPGTGSNQPQHF.

V is TRBV25-1 and J is TRBJ1-1, with D tentatively TRBD1 (5 bases). The CDR3 runs to 15 residues. V dropped 2 bases and J dropped 2 bases, with 12 bases sitting between them. The V gene's germline CDR1 is MGHDK and CDR2 SYGVNS. CDR3: CASSESGGANTEAFF. The DNA of the CDR3 is TGTGCCAGCAGTGAAAGCGGGGGTGCAAACACTGAAGCTTTCTTT.

Here the CDR3 DNA reads TGTGCCACCAGCGGTTCGGCCCGGGACGAGCAGTACTTC. Its translation: CATSGSARDEQYF. This chain uses TRBV15 with TRBJ2-7; D uncertain. Germline-derived CDR1 and CDR2 are LNHNV and YYDKDF (reference sequence). Between the trimmed V and J ends, which lost 5 bases and 5 bases, there was a span of 13 bases. This CDR3 region has 13 residues.

The rearrangement joins TRBV28 to TRBJ2-7, with TRBD1 matching 10 bases. The V gene end was trimmed by 5 bases and the J gene end by 6 bases; junction bases not matched to a gene: 10. The V gene's germline CDR1 is MDHEN and CDR2 SYDVKM. The CDR3 is made up of 15 amino acids. Here the CDR3 reads CASSRFGTGVLEQYF. The CDR3, as DNA: TGTGCCAGCAGTAGGTTCGGGACAGGGGTGCTCGAGCAGTACTTC. Complete variable domain (other parts from reference TRBV28 and TRBJ2-7): DVKVTQSSRYLVKRTGEKVFLECVQDMDHENMFWYRQDPGLGLRLIYFSYDVKMKEKGDIPEGYSVSREKKERFSLILESASTNQTSMYLCASSRFGTGVLEQYFGPGTRLTVT.

The rearrangement uses TRBV28 and TRBJ1-1; 7 bases align to TRBD1. CDR1 and CDR2 from the germline V gene are MDHEN and SYDVKM. J was trimmed by 1 base and V by 6 bases; bases with no gene match: 2. There are 13 residues in the CDR3. The CDR3 DNA is TGTGCCAGCAGAAGACAGGGGAACACTGAAGCTTTCTTT. It codes for CASRRQGNTEAFF. Looking up the rest from reference TRBV28 and TRBJ1-1 gives the full variable domain: DVKVTQSSRYLVKRTGEKVFLECVQDMDHENMFWYRQDPGLGLRLIYFSYDVKMKEKGDIPEGYSVSREKKERFSLILESASTNQTSMYLCASRRQGNTEAFFGQGTRLTVV.

Only a few counts were recorded for this clone. J is TRBJ2-2 and V is TRBV19, with 7 bases identical to TRBD1. Germline V gene lookup returns CDR1 LNHDA and CDR2 SQIVND (reference sequence). V was clipped by 6 bases and J by 4 bases; unmatched bases: 8. There are 15 residues in the CDR3. The CDR3 coding sequence is TGTGCCAGTAGGACGACAGGGTCCGGCACCGGGGAGCTGTTTTTT. Its translation is CASRTTGSGTGELFF.

The chain links TRBV5-1 to TRBJ1-4; tentatively, D is TRBD1 (6 bases). V lost 4 bases, J lost 5 bases, and 12 bases lay in between. The CDR3 consists of 14 residues. Germline values: CDR1 SGHRS, CDR2 YFSETQ. The CDR3 region is CASSKTGKNEKLFF. The DNA of the CDR3 is TGCGCCAGCAGCAAGACAGGAAAGAATGAAAAACTGTTTTTT.

The V and J genes are TRBV7-9 and TRBJ2-7; 7 bases fit TRBD1. CDR3 size: 14 residues. The germline V gene has CDR1 SEHNR and CDR2 FQNEAQ (reference sequence). Unmatched junction bases numbered 9, after V lost 5 bases and J lost 5 bases. The CDR3 protein is CASSPTGVKDEQYF. DNA for the CDR3: TGTGCCAGCAGCCCCACAGGGGTTAAAGACGAGCAGTACTTC.

The V call is TRBV13, the J call TRBJ1-1; D unclear. V was trimmed by 1 base and J by 3 bases, leaving 6 bases between them. Germline V gene lookup returns CDR1 PRHDT and CDR2 FYEKMQ (reference sequence). This CDR3 is built from 13 residues. The CDR3 here is CASSLAVDTEAFF. CDR3 DNA: TGTGCCAGCAGCTTAGCAGTTGACACTGAAGCTTTCTTT.

The rearrangement uses TRBV23-1 and TRBJ2-3; 7 positions agree with TRBD2. TRBV23-1 counts as an open reading frame of uncertain function. With 6 bases clipped from V and 0 bases from J, the junction kept 6 bases outside the gene matches. The CDR3 length is 15 residues. The CDR3 spells CASSPTGGSTDTQYF. The CDR3 DNA reads TGCGCCAGCAGCCCCACCGGGGGGAGCACAGATACGCAGTATTTT.

The chain is built from TRBV7-9 and TRBJ1-1; D uncertain. The CDR3 runs to 15 residues. V was clipped by 5 bases and J by 1 base, with 14 bases between them. Germline lookup yields CDR1 SEHNR and CDR2 FQNEAQ (reference sequence). For the CDR3, the DNA is TGTGCCAGCAGCCCGCCCGCCAGTGAGAACACTGAAGCTTTCTTT. Residues: CASSPPASENTEAFF.